This TCR beta chain was profiled in a study of cytomegalovirus exposure and HLA in healthy donors. Study conclusions and caveats: Reports credit the classifier with highly specific, highly sensitive diagnosis of cytomegalovirus status. Some public TCRs appeared in many individuals, while most sequences were rare.

Assay used: immunoSEQ multiplex PCR; TCRdb lists only in-frame clones, some missing. Among some 130,000 clones listed, 89% were seen once. CDR1 is SGHKS and CDR2 is YYEKEE in the germline V gene (reference sequence). The CDR3 spans 13 residues. V lost 5 bases, J lost 0 bases, and 6 bases lay in between. Worth noting for this clone: Its antigen is as yet unknown.

Sequenced sample: PBMCs. The origin of this receptor is a woman younger than 35 in good health and CMV-seronegative. This chain joins TRBV5-5 and TRBJ2-1; unclear D gene. This CDR3 is CASRLSSYNEQFF. Here the CDR3 DNA reads TGTGCCAGCAGACTTAGCTCCTACAATGAGCAGTTCTTC. Drawing the rest from reference TRBV5-5 and TRBJ2-1, the complete variable domain is DAGVTQSPTHLIKTRGQQVTLRCSPISGHKSVSWYQQVLGQGPQFIFQYYEKEERGRGNFPDRFSARQFPNYSSELNVNALLLGDSALYLCASRLSSYNEQFFGPGTRLTVL.